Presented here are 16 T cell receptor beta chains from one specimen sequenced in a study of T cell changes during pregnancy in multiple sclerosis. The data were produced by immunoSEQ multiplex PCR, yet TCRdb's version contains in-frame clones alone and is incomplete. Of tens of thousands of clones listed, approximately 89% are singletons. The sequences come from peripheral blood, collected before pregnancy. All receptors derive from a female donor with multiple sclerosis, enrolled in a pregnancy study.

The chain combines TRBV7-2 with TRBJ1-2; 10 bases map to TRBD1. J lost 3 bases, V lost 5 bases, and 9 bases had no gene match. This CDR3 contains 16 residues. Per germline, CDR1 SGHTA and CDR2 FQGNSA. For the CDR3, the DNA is TGTGCCAGCAGCCCACCGGGACAGGGGACGTACTATGGCTACACCTTC. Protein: CASSPPGQGTYYGYTF.

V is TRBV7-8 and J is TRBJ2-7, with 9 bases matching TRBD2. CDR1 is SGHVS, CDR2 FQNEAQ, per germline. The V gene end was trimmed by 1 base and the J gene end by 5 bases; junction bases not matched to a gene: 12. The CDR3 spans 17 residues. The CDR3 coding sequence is TGTGCCAGCAGCTTAGGCGGGCGTCGGCGGGAGGGCCACGAGCAGTACTTC. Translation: CASSLGGRRREGHEQYF.

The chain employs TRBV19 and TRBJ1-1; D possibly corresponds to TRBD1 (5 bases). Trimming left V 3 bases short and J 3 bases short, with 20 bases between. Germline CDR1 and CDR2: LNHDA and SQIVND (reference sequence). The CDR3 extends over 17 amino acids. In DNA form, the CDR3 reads TGTGCCAGTAGTATCCTCCAGGGACTATCCATGCACACTGAAGCTTTCTTT. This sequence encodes CASSILQGLSMHTEAFF.

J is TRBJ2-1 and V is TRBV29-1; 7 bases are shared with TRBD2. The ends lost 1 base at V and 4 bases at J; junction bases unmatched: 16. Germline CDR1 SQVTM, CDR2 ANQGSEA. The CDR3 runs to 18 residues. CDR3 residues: CSVEGTSSGTITYNEQFF. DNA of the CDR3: TGCAGCGTTGAAGGGACCTCCTCCGGGACTATCACTTACAATGAGCAGTTCTTC.

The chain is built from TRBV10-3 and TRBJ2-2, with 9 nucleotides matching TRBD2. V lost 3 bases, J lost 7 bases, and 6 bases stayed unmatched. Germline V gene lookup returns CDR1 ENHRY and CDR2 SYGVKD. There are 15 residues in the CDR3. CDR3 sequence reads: CAISDSTSGSGELFF. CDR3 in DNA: TGTGCCATCAGTGATTCGACTAGCGGTAGCGGGGAGCTGTTTTTT.

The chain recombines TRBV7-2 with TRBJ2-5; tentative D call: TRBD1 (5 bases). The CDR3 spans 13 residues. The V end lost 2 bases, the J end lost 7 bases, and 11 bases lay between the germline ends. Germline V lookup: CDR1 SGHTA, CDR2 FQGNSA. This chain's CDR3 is CASSLRQLGTQYF. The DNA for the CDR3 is TGTGCCAGCAGCTTACGACAGTTGGGGACCCAGTACTTC.

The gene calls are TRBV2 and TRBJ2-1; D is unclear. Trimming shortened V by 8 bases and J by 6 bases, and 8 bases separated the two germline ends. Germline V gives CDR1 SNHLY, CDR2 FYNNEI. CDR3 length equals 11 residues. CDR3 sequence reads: CASLTGNEQFF. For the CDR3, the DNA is TGTGCCAGCCTGACGGGCAATGAGCAGTTCTTC.

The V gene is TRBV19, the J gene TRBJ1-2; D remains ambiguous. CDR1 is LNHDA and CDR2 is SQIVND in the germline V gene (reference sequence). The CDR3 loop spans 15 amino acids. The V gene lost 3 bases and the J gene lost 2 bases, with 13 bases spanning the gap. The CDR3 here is CASSITGSANYGYTF. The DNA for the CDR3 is TGTGCCAGTAGTATCACCGGCAGCGCCAACTATGGCTACACCTTC.

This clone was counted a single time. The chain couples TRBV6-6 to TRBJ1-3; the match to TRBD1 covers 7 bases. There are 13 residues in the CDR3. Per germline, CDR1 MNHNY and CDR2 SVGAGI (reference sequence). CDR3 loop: CATGEFTGNTIYF. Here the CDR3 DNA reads TGTGCAACAGGGGAATTTACTGGAAACACCATATATTTT.

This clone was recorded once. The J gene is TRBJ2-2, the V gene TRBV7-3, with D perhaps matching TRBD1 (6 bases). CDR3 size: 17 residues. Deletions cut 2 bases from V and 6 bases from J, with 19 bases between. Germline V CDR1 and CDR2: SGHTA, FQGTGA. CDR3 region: CASSLLGGRDFSGELFF. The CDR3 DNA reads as TGTGCCAGCAGCTTATTAGGGGGAAGGGATTTTTCCGGGGAGCTGTTTTTT.

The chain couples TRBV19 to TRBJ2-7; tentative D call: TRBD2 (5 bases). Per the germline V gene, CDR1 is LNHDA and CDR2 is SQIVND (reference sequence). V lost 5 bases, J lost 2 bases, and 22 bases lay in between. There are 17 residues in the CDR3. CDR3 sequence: CASSFSDGPGKAYEQYF. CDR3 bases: TGTGCCAGTAGTTTCAGCGACGGACCGGGGAAGGCCTACGAGCAGTACTTC.

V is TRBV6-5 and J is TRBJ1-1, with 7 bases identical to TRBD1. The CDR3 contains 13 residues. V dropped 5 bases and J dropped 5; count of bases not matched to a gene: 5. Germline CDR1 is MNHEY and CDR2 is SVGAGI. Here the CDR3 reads CASSRQGMTEAFF. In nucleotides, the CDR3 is TGTGCCAGCAGTAGACAGGGTATGACTGAAGCTTTCTTT.

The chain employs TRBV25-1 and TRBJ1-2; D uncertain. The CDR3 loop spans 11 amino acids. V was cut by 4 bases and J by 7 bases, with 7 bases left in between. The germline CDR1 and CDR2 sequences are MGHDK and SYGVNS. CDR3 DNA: TGTGCCAGCAGTGGCGGGCTTGGCTACACCTTC. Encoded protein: CASSGGLGYTF.

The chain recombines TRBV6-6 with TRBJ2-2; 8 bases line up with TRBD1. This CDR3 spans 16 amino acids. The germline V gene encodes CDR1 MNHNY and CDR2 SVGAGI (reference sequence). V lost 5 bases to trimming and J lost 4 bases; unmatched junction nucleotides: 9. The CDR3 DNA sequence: TGTGCCAGCAGTACGCAGGGGGCCTCGGGCACCGGGGAGCTGTTTTTT. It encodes CASSTQGASGTGELFF.

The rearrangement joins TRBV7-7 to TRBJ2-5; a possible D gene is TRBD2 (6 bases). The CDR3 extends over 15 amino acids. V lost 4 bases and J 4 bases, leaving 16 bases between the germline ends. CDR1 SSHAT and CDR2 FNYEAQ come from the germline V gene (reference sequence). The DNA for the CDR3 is TGTGCCAGCAGCTCCCCAGTGGCCGGGAGAGAGACCCAGTACTTC. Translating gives CASSSPVAGRETQYF.

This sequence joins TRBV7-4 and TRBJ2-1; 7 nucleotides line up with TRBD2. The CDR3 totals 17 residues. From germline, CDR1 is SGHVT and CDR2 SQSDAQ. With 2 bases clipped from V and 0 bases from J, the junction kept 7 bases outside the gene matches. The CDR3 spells CASSLIPSGCSYNEQFF. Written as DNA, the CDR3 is TGTGCCAGCAGCTTAATCCCTAGCGGATGCTCCTACAATGAGCAGTTCTTC.